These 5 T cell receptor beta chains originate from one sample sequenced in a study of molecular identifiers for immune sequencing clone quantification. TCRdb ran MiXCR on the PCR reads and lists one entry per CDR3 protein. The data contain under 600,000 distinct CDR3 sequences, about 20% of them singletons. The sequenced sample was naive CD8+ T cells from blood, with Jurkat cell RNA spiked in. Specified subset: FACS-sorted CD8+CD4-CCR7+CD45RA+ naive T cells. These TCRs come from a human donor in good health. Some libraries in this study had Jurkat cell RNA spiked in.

This CDR3 reads CASSLRGSGFYNEQFF. CDR3 bases: TGTGCCAGCAGCTTACGGGGTAGCGGGTTCTACAATGAGCAGTTCTTC. The V and J genes are TRBV7-9 and TRBJ2-1; 7 bases align to TRBD2. Trimming cost V 2 bases and J 3 bases; bases outside gene matches: 7. The CDR3 loop spans 16 amino acids. Looked up from germline, CDR1 is SEHNR and CDR2 is FQNEAQ (reference sequence).

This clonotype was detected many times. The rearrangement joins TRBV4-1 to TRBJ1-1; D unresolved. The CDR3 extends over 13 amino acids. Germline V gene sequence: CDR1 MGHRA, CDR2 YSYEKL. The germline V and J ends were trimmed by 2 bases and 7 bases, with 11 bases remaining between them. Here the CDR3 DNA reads TGCGCCAGCAGCCAATTAACCGGGAGTGAAGCTTTCTTT. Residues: CASSQLTGSEAFF.

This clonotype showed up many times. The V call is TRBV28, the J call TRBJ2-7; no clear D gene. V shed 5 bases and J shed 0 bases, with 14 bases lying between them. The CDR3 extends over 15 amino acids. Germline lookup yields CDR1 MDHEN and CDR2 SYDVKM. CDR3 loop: CASSLGQAYSYEQYF. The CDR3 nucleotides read TGTGCCAGCAGTCTGGGTCAGGCGTACTCCTACGAGCAGTACTTC.

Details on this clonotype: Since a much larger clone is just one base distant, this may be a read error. CDR3 DNA: TGCGCCAGCAGCCAAGATCGGGCCGGCGTCAAGACCCAGTACTTC. Amino acids: CASSQDRAGVKTQYF. The genes are TRBV4-1 and TRBJ2-5; unclear D gene. Trimming shortened V by 0 bases and J by 6 bases, and 14 bases separated the two germline ends. Germline V gene sequence: CDR1 MGHRA, CDR2 YSYEKL. This CDR3 is 15 amino acids long.

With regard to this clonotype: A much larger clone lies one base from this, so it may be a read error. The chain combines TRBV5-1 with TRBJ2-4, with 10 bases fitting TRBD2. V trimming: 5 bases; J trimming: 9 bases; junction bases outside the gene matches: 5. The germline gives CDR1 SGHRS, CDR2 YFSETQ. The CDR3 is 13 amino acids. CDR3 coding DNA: TGCGCCAGCAGGCTAGCGGGAGATAGCATTCAGTACTTC. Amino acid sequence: CASRLAGDSIQYF. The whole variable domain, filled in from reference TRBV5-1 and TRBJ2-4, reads KAGVTQTPRYLIKTRGQQVTLSCSPISGHRSVSWYQQTPGQGLQFLFEYFSETQRNKGNFPGRFSGRQFSNSRSEMNVSTLELGDSALYLCASRLAGDSIQYFGAGTRLSVL.